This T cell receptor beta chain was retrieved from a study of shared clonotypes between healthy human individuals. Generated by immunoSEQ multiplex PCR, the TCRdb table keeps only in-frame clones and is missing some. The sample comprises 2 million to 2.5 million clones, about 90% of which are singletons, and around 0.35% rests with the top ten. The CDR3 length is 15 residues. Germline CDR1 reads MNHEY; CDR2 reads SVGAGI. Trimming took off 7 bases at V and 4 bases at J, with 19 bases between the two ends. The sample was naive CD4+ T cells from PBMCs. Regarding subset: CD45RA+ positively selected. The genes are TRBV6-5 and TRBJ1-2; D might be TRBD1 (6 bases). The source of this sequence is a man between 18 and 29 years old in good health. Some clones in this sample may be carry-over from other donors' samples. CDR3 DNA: TGTGCCAGCACCTCTCCCGGCAGGGGAGCCTATGGCTACACCTTC. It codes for CASTSPGRGAYGYTF.